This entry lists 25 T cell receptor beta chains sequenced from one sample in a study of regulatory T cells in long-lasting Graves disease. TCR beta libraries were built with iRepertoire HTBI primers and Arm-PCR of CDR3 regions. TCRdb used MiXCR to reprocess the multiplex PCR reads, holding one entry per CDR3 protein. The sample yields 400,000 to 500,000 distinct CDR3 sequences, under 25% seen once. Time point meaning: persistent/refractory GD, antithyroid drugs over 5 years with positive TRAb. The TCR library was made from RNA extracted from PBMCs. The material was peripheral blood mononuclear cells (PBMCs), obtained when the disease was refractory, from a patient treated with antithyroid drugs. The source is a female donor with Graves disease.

The CDR3 bases are TGCAGTGCGAACCCCTACCGAGCGGGAGTAGGTTTTGCAAGGGAGCAGTACTTC. Amino acid sequence: CSANPYRAGVGFAREQYF. The chain employs TRBV20-1 and TRBJ2-7; 8 bases agree with TRBD2. Germline V lookup: CDR1 DFQATT, CDR2 SNEGSKA (reference sequence). This CDR3 spans 18 amino acids. The V gene end was trimmed by 6 bases and the J gene end by 7 bases; junction bases not matched to a gene: 26.

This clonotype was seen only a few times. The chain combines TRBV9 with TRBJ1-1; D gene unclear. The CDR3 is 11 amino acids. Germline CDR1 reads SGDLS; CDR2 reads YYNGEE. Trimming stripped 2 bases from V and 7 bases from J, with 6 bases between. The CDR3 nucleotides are TGTGCCAGCAGCGTGGGAGGTGAAGCTTTCTTT. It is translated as CASSVGGEAFF.

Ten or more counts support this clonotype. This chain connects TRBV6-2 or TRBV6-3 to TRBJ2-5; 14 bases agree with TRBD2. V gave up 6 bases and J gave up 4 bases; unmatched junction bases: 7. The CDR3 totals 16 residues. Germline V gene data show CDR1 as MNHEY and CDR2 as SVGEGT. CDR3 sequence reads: CASSPGLAGVGETQYF. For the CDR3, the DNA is TGTGCCAGCAGCCCGGGACTAGCGGGAGTGGGAGAGACCCAGTACTTC.

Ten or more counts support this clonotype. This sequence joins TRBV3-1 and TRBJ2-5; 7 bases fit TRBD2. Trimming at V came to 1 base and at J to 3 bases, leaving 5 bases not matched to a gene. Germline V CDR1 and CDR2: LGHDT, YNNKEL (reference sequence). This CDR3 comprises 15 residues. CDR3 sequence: CASSQVVAGEETQYF. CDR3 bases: TGTGCCAGCAGCCAAGTCGTCGCGGGAGAAGAGACCCAGTACTTC.

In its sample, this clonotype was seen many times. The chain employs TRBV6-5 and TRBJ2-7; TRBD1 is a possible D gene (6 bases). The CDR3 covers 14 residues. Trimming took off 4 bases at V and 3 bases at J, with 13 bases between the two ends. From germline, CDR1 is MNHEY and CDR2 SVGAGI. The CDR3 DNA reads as TGTGCCAGCAGTTCCCGGACAGAGCGCTACGAGCAGTACTTC. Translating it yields CASSSRTERYEQYF.

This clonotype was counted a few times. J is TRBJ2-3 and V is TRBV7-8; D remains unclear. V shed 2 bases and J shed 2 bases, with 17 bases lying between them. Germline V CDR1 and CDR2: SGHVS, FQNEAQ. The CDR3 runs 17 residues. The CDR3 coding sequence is TGTGCCAGCAGCTTACAATTCACCAGCAGCTTCACAGATACGCAGTATTTT. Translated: CASSLQFTSSFTDTQYF.

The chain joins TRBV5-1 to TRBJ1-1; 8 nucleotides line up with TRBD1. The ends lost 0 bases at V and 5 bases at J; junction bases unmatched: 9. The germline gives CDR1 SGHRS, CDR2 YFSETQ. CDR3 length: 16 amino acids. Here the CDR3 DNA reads TGCGCCAGCAGCTTGGCCAGGGGGCGAGGGGGGACTGAAGCTTTCTTT. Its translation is CASSLARGRGGTEAFF.

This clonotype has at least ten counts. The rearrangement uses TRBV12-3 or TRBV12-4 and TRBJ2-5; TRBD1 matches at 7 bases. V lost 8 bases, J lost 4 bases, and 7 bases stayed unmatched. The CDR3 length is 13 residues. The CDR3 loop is CASGDRAVETQYF. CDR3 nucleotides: TGTGCCAGCGGTGACAGGGCGGTAGAGACCCAGTACTTC.

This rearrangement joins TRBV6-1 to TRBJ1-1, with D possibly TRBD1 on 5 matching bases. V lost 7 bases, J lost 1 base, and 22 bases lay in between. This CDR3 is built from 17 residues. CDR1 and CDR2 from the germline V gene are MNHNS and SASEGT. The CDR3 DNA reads TGTGCCAGCACGGTGAGGGGCCACGGAGGGGCGAACACTGAAGCTTTCTTT. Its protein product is CASTVRGHGGANTEAFF.

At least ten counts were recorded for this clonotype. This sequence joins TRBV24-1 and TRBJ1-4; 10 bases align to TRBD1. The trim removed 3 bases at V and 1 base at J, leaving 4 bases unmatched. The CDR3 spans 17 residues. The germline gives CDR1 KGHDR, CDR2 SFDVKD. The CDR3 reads CATSDPGTGETNEKLFF. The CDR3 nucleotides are TGTGCCACCAGTGATCCCGGGACAGGGGAAACTAATGAAAAACTGTTTTTT.

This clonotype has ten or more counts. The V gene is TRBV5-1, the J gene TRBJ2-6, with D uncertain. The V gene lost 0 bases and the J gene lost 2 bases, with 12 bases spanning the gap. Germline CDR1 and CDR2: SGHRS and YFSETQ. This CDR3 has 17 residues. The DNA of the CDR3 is TGCGCCAGCAGCTTGGGACGGACGGTGACTGGGGCCAACGTCCTGACTTTC. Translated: CASSLGRTVTGANVLTF.

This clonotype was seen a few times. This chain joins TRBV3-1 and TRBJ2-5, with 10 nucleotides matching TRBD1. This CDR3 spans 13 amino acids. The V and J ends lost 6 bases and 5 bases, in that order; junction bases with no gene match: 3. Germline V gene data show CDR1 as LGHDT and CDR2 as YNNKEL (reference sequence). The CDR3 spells CASRTGGSETQYF. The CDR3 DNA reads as TGTGCCAGCAGGACAGGGGGCTCGGAGACCCAGTACTTC.

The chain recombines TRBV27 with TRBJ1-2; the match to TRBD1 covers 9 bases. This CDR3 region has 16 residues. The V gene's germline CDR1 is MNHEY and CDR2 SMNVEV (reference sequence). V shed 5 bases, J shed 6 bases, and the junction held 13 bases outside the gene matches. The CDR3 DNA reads TGTGCCAGCAGTCCCGGGACAGGGCTGATGAAGAATGGCTACACCTTC. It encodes CASSPGTGLMKNGYTF.

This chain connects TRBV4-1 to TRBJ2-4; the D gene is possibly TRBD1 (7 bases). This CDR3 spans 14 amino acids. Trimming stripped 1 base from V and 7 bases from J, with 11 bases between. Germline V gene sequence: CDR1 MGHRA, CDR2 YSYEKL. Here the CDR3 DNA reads TGCGCCAGCAGCCAAGTCAGGGGGGAGAACATTCAGTACTTC. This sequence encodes CASSQVRGENIQYF.

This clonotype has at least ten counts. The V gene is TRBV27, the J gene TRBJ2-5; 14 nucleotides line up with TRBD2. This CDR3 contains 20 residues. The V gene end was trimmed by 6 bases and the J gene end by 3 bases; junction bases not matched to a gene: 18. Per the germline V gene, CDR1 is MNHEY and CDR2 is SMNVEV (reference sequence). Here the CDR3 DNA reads TGTGCCAGCAGGGGTTCAAGACTAGCGGGAGGGCCTCTACCCAAAGAGACCCAGTACTTC. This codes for CASRGSRLAGGPLPKETQYF.

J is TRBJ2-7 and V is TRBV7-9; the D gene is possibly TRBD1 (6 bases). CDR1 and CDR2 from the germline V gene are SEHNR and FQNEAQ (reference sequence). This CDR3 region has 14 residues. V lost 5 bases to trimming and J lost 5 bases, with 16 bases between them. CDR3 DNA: TGTGCCAGCAGCGCGAACAGGGTTGACGACGAGCAGTACTTC. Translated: CASSANRVDDEQYF.

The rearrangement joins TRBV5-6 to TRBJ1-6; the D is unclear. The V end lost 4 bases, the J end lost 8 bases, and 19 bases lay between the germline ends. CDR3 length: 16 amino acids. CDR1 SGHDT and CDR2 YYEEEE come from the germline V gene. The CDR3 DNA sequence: TGTGCCAGCAGCATTTGGGCGGCGCAGATGGATTCACCCCTCCACTTT. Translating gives CASSIWAAQMDSPLHF.

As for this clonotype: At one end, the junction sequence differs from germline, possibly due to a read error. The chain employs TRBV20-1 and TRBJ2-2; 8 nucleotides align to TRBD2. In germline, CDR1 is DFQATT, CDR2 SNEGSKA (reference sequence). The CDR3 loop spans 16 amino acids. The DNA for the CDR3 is TGCAGTGCTAGAGAACCGCGGGAGGATGAAACCGGGGAGCCGTTTTTT. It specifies CSAREPREDETGEPFF.

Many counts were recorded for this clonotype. The CDR3 is CASSAGDRWSETQYF. The CDR3, as DNA: TGTGCCAGCAGCGCCGGGGACAGGTGGTCAGAGACCCAGTACTTC. This sequence joins TRBV9 and TRBJ2-5; TRBD1 matches at 8 bases. The CDR3 runs 15 residues. With V trimmed by 3 bases and J by 4 bases, 8 bases remained unmatched. In germline, CDR1 is SGDLS, CDR2 YYNGEE. The full variable domain, completed using reference TRBV9 and TRBJ2-5, is DSGVTQTPKHLITATGQRVTLRCSPRSGDLSVYWYQQSLDQGLQFLIQYYNGEERAKGNILERFSAQQFPDLHSELNLSSLELGDSALYFCASSAGDRWSETQYFGPGTRLLVL.

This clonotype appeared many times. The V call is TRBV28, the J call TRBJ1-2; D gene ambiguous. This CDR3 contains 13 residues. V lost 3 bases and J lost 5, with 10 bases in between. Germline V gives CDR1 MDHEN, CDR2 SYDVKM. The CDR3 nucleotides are TGTGCCAGCAGTTTGAGCCAGCAATATGGCTACACCTTC. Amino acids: CASSLSQQYGYTF.

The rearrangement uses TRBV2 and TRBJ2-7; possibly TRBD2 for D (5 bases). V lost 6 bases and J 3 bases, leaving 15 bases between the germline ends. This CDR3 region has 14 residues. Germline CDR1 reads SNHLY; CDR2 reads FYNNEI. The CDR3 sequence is CASSLAIYGYEQYF. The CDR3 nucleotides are TGTGCCAGCAGCTTAGCGATATACGGCTACGAGCAGTACTTC.

The CDR3 DNA reads TGTGCCAGCAGCTTAGTAACGTGGAGGACAGGGGGGTACTACGAGCAGTACTTC. This codes for CASSLVTWRTGGYYEQYF. This sequence joins TRBV7-9 and TRBJ2-7; 10 positions match TRBD1. V lost 1 base to trimming and J lost 3 bases; unmatched junction nucleotides: 12. Germline CDR1 is SEHNR and CDR2 is FQNEAQ (reference sequence). This CDR3 spans 18 amino acids.

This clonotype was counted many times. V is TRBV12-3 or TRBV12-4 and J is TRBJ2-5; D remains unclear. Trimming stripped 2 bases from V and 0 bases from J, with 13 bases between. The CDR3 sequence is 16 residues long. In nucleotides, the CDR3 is TGTGCCAGCAGTTTAATTGGCTATCCGGACCAAGAGACCCAGTACTTC. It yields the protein CASSLIGYPDQETQYF.

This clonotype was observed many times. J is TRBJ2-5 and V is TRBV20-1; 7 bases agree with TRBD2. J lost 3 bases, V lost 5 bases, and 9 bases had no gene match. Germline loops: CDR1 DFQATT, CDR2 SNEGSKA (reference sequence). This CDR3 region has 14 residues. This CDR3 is CSAPPVGREETQYF. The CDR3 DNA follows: TGCAGTGCTCCCCCGGTAGGGAGGGAAGAGACCCAGTACTTC.

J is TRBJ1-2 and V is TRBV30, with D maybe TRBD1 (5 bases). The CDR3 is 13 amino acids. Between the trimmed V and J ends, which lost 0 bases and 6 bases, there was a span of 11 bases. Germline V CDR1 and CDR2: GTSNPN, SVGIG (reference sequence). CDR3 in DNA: TGTGCCTGGAGTGTAACCAGGGCGGATGGCTACACCTTC. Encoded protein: CAWSVTRADGYTF.